This TCR beta chain stems from a study of beta chain features in type 1 diabetes. Study conclusions and caveats: Shortening that was moderate but significant affected the TCRB CDR3s of Type 1 diabetes patients in all four CD4+ subsets. TCRB repertoires of naive, central memory and Treg cells appeared more similar among patients than among healthy donors.

The authors reverse transcribed all of the isolated RNA, so sequencing captured expressed TCRB transcripts. Clones were sequenced by immunoSEQ multiplex PCR, and TCRdb holds only the in-frame ones, with some missing. The sample consists of 300,000 to 350,000 clones, 13% of them appearing once. A remark on this clone: Its antigen is not known.

V was clipped by 4 bases and J by 5 bases, with 8 bases between them. CDR1 and CDR2 (germline): KGHSH, LQKENI. The CDR3 is 12 residues long. The V gene is TRBV18, the J gene TRBJ1-1; no definite D call. The source is a woman aged 18-30 years with type 1 diabetes. Sequencing was carried out using naive CD4+ T cells from blood. The CDR3 here is CASSRTVTEAFF. CDR3 sequence (DNA): TGTGCCAGCTCACGAACAGTGACTGAAGCTTTCTTT.